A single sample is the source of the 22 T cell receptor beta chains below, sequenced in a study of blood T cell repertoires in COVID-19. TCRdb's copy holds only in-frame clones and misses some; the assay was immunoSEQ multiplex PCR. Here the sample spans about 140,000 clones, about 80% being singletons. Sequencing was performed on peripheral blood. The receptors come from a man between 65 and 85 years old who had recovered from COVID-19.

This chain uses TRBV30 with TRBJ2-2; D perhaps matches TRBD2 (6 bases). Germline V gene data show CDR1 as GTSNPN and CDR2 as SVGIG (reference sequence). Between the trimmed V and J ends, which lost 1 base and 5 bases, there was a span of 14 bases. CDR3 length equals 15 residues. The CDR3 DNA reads TGTGCCTGGAGTGGTCGGGGGAGATGGACCGGGGAGCTGTTTTTT. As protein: CAWSGRGRWTGELFF.

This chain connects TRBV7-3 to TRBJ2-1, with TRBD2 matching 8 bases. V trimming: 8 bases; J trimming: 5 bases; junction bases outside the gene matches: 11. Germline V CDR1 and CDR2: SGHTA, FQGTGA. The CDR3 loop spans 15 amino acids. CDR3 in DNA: TGTGCCAGCGGCGCGTCGGGAGGGCCGCACAATGAGCAGTTCTTC. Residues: CASGASGGPHNEQFF.

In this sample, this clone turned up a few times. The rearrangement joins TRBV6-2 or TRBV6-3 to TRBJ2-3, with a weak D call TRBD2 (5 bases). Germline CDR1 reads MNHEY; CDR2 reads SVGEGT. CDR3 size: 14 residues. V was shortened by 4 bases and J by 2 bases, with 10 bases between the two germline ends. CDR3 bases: TGTGCCAGCAGTTTGGGAGCCCACACAGATACGCAGTATTTT. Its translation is CASSLGAHTDTQYF.

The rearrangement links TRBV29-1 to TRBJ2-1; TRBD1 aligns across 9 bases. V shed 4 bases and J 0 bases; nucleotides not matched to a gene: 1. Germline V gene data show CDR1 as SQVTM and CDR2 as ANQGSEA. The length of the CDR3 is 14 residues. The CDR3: CSVAGQGSYNEQFF. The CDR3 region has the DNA TGCAGCGTTGCGGGACAGGGCTCCTACAATGAGCAGTTCTTC.

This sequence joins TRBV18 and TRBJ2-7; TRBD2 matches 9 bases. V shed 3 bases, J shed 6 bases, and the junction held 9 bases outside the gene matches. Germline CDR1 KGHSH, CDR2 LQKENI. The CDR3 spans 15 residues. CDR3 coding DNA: TGTGCCAGCTCACCGGTAGTAGCGGGAGCGGGCGAGCAGTACTTC. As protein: CASSPVVAGAGEQYF.

CDR3 in amino acids: CASSLADRGSNEKLFF. CDR3 DNA: TGTGCCAGCAGCTTAGCGGATCGGGGATCTAATGAAAAACTGTTTTTT. The rearrangement links TRBV7-9 to TRBJ1-4; D unclear. The germline V gene has CDR1 SEHNR and CDR2 FQNEAQ (reference sequence). The CDR3 spans 16 residues. V was shortened by 0 bases and J by 3 bases, with 11 bases between the two germline ends.

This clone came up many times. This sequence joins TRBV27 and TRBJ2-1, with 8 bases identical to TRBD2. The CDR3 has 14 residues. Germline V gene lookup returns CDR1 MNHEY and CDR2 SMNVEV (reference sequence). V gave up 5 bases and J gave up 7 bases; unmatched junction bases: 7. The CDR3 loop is CASSREGIGNEQFF. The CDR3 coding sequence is TGTGCCAGCAGTCGGGAGGGGATTGGTAATGAGCAGTTCTTC.

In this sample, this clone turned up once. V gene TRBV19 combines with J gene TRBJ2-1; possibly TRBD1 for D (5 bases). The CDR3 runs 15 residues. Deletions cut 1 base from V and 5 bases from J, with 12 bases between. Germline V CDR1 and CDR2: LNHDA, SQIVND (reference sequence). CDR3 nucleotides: TGTGCCAGTAGTATAGTGGCAGGGTTGGACAATGAGCAGTTCTTC. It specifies CASSIVAGLDNEQFF.

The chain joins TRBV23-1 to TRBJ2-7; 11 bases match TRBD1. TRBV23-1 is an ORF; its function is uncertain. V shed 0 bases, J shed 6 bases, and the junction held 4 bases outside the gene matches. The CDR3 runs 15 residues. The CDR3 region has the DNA TGCGCCAGCAGTCAATCGCGGGACAGGGGGTTCGAGCAGTACTTC. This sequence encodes CASSQSRDRGFEQYF.

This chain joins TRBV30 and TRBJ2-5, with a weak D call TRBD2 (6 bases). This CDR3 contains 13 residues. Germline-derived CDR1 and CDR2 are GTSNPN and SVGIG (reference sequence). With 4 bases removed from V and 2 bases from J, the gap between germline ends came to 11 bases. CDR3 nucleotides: TGTGCCTGGAACGCGGGGCGGCAAGAGACCCAGTACTTC. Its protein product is CAWNAGRQETQYF. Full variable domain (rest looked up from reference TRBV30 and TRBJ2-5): SQTIHQWPATLVQPVGSPLSLECTVEGTSNPNLYWYRQAAGRGLQLLFYSVGIGQISSEVPQNLSASRPQDRQFILSSKKLLLSDSGFYLCAWNAGRQETQYFGPGTRLLVL.

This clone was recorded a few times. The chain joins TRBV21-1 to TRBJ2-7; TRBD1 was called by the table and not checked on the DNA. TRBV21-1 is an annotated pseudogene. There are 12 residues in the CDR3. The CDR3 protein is CDEDTGSYEQYF. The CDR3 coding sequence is TGTGATGAGGATACAGGCTCCTACGAGCAGTACTTC.

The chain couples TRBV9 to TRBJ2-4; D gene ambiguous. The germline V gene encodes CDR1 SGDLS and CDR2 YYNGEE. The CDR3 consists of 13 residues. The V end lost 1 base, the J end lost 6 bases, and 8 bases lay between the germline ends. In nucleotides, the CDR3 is TGTGCCAGCAGCGTAATACCCGGAAACATTCAGTACTTC. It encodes CASSVIPGNIQYF.

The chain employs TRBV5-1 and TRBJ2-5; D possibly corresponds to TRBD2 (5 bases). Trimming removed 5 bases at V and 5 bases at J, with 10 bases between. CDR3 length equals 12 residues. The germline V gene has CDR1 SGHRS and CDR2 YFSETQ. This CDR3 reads CASRREGETQYF. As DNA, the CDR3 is TGCGCCAGCAGAAGAGAGGGTGAGACCCAGTACTTC.

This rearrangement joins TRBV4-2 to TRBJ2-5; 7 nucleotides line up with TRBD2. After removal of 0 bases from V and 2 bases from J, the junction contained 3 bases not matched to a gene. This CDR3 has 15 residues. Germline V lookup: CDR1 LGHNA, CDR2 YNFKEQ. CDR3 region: CASSQDRGGQETQYF. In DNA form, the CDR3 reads TGTGCCAGCAGCCAAGATCGGGGAGGGCAAGAGACCCAGTACTTC.

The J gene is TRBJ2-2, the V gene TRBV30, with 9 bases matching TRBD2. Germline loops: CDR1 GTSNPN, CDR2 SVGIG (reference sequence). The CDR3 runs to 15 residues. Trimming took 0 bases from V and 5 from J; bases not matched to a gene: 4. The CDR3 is CAWSVLAGETGELFF. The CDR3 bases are TGTGCCTGGAGTGTATTAGCGGGAGAAACCGGGGAGCTGTTTTTT.

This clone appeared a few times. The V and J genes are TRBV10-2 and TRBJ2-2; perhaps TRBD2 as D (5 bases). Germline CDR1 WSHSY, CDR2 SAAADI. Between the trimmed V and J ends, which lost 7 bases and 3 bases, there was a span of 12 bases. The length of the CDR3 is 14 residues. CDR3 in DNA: TGCGCCAGCACTACCGGGATATACACCGGGGAGCTGTTTTTT. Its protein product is CASTTGIYTGELFF.

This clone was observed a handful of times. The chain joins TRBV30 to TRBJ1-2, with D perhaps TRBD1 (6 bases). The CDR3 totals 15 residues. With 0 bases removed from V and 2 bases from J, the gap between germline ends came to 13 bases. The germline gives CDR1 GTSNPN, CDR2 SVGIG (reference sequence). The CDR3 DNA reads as TGTGCCTGGAGTGTCAGGGGCAGGACGAACTATGGCTACACCTTC. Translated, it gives CAWSVRGRTNYGYTF.

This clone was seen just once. DNA of the CDR3: TGTGCCAGCAGCTTGACTAGCGGGAGATCGAACAATGAGCAGTTCTTC. Its translation is CASSLTSGRSNNEQFF. The chain links TRBV5-4 to TRBJ2-1, with TRBD2 matching 11 bases. CDR1 is SGHNT, CDR2 YYREEE, per germline (reference sequence). This CDR3 is 16 amino acids long. V lost 1 base, J lost 5 bases, and 5 bases stayed unmatched.

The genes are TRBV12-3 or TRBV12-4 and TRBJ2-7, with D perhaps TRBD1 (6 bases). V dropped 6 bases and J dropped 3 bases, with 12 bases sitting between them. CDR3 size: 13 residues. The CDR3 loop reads CASSPGHLYEQYF. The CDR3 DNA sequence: TGTGCCAGCAGCCCGGGACACCTCTACGAGCAGTACTTC.

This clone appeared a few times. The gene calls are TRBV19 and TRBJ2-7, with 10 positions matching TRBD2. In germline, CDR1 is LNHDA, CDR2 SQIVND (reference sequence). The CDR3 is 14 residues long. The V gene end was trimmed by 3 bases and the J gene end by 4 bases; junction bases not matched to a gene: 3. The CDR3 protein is CASSILAGAYEQYF. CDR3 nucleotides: TGTGCCAGTAGTATTCTAGCGGGAGCGTACGAGCAGTACTTC. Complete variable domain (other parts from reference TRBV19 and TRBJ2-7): DGGITQSPKYLFRKEGQNVTLSCEQNLNHDAMYWYRQDPGQGLRLIYYSQIVNDFQKGDIAEGYSVSREKKESFPLTVTSAQKNPTAFYLCASSILAGAYEQYFGPGTRLTVT.

CDR3 in DNA: TGCGCCAGCAGCCAAGACAGAATGAACACCGGGGAGCTGTTTTTT. It translates to CASSQDRMNTGELFF. This chain joins TRBV4-3 and TRBJ2-2; D is unresolved. This CDR3 is 15 amino acids long. Between the trimmed V and J ends, which lost 0 bases and 1 base, there was a span of 6 bases. The germline CDR1 and CDR2 sequences are LGHNA and YSLEER.

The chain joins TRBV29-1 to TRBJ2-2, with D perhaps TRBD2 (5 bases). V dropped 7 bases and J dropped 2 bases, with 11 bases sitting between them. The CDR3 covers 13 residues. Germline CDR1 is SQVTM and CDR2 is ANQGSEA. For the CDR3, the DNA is TGCAGCGGGGCCGGGGTTAACACCGGGGAGCTGTTTTTT. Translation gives CSGAGVNTGELFF.